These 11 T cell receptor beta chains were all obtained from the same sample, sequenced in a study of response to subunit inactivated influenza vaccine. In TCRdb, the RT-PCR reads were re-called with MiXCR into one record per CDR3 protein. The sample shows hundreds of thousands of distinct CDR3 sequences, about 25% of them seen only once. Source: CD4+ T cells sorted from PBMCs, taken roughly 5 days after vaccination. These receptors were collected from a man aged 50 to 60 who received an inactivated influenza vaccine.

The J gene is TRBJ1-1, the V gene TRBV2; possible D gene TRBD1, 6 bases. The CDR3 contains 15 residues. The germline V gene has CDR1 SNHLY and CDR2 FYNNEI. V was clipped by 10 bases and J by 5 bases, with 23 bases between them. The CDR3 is CAIMTGGEGETEAFF. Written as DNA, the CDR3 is TGTGCCATCATGACGGGGGGCGAGGGAGAGACTGAAGCTTTCTTT.

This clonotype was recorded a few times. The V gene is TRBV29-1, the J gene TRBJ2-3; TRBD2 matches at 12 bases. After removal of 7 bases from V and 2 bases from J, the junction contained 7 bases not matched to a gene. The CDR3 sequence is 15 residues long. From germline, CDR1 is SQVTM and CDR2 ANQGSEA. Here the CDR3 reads CSGWTSGETTDTQYF. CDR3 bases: TGCAGCGGCTGGACTAGCGGGGAGACCACAGATACGCAGTATTTT.

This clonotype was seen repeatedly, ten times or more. DNA of the CDR3: TGCGCCAGCAGCTTATCGGGTAACGCCGGGGAGCTGTTTTTT. This encodes CASSLSGNAGELFF. The chain carries TRBV5-1 and TRBJ2-2, with D hard to call. V lost 2 bases, J lost 6 bases, and 11 bases lay in between. In germline, CDR1 is SGHRS, CDR2 YFSETQ. The CDR3 length is 14 residues. The full variable domain, in which reference TRBV5-1 and TRBJ2-2 provide the parts outside the CDR3, is KAGVTQTPRYLIKTRGQQVTLSCSPISGHRSVSWYQQTPGQGLQFLFEYFSETQRNKGNFPGRFSGRQFSNSRSEMNVSTLELGDSALYLCASSLSGNAGELFFGEGSRLTVL.

The CDR3: CSAIDRRVGDTQYF. In DNA form, the CDR3 reads TGCAGTGCGATAGACCGACGAGTAGGGGATACGCAGTATTTT. V usage is TRBV20-1 and J usage is TRBJ2-3, with no clear D. V lost 6 bases to trimming and J lost 6 bases, with 19 bases between them. Germline V lookup: CDR1 DFQATT, CDR2 SNEGSKA (reference sequence). The CDR3 has 14 residues.

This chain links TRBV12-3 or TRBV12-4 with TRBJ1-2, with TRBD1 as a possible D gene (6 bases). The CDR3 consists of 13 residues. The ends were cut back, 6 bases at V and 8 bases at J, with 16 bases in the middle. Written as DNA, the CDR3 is TGTGCCAGCAGACTCCGGGGCAGGGGAGGCTACACCTTC. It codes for CASRLRGRGGYTF.

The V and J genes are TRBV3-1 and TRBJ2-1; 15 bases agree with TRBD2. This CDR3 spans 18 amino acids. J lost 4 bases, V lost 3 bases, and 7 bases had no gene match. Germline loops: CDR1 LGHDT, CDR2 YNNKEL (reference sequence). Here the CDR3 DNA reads TGTGCCAGCAGCCAGACTCCCGGGACTAGCGGGAGGTACAATGAGCAGTTCTTC. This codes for CASSQTPGTSGRYNEQFF.

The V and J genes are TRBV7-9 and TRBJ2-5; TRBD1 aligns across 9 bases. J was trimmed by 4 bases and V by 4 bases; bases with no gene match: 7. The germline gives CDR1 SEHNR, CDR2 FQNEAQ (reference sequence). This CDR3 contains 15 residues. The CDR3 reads CASSSGDREGETQYF. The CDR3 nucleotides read TGTGCCAGCAGCTCAGGGGACAGGGAGGGAGAGACCCAGTACTTC.

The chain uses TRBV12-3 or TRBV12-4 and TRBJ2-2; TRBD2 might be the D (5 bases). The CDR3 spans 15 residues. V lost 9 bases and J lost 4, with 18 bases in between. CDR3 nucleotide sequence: TGTGCCAGTTTACCGGACTTTACCCCCACCGGGGAGCTGTTTTTT. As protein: CASLPDFTPTGELFF.

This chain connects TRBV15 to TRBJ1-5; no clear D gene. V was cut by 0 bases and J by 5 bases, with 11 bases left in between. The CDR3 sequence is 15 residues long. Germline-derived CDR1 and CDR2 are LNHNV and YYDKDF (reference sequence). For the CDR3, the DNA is TGTGCCACCAGCAGAGATAAGGTGGGAGATCAGCCCCAGCATTTT. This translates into CATSRDKVGDQPQHF. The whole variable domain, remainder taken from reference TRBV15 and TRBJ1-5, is DAMVIQNPRYQVTQFGKPVTLSCSQTLNHNVMYWYQQKSSQAPKLLFHYYDKDFNNEADTPDNFQSRRPNTSFCFLDIRSPGLGDTAMYLCATSRDKVGDQPQHFGDGTRLSIL.

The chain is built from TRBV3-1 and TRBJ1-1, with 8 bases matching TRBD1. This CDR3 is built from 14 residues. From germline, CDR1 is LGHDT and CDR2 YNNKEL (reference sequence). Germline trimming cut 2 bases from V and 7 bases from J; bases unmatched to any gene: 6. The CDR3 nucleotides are TGTGCCAGCAGCCAACAGGGGGCCGGTGATGAAGCTTTCTTT. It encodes CASSQQGAGDEAFF.

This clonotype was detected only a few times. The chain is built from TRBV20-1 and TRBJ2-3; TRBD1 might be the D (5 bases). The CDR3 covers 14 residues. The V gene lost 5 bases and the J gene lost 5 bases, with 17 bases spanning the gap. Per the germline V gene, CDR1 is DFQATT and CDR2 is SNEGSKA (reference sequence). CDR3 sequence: CSAPHPGYGDTQYF. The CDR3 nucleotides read TGCAGTGCTCCCCATCCAGGGTACGGAGATACGCAGTATTTT.